A single T cell receptor (beta chain) is shown here with its context. This table comes from immunoSEQ multiplex PCR, and its TCRdb copy is limited to in-frame clones, with some not included. Of 550,000 to 850,000 clones in the sample, around 72% were seen once. J lost 4 bases, V lost 4 bases, and 5 bases had no gene match. The germline gives CDR1 LNHNV, CDR2 YYDKDF (reference sequence). The CDR3 covers 15 residues. The entry originates in a study of shared clonotypes between healthy human individuals. Sequences were obtained from memory CD4+ T cells sorted from blood. As for subset: CD45RA-negative fraction. This chain links TRBV15 with TRBJ2-2; TRBD2 agrees at 8 bases. The clonotype originates from a woman aged 25 to 39 in good health. The CDR3 loop reads CATSTLAGSTGELFF. For the CDR3, the DNA is TGTGCCACCAGCACCTTAGCGGGATCCACCGGGGAGCTGTTTTTT.